Below are 10 T cell receptor beta chains sequenced from a single sample in a study of shared clonotypes between healthy human individuals. Sequencing used immunoSEQ multiplex PCR; TCRdb keeps in-frame clones, though not all of them. The sample has about 1.5 million clones, about 98% seen once; the top ten hold around 0.47%. The sample comprised naive CD4+ T cells sorted from blood. Subset denoted: CD45RA+ positively selected. The source is a man aged 25-45 years in good health.

CDR3 sequence reads: CASSPYPGTEAFF. In nucleotides, the CDR3 is TGTGCCAGCAGCCCTTATCCAGGCACTGAAGCTTTCTTT. This sequence joins TRBV6-5 and TRBJ1-1; unclear D gene. Germline assignment: CDR1 MNHEY and CDR2 SVGAGI. Trimming removed 6 bases at V and 4 bases at J, with 12 bases between. This CDR3 is built from 13 residues.

This chain links TRBV2 with TRBJ1-2; tentatively, D is TRBD1 (6 bases). This CDR3 region has 13 residues. Germline V gene sequence: CDR1 SNHLY, CDR2 FYNNEI. Deletions cut 8 bases from V and 7 bases from J, with 17 bases between. CDR3 amino acids: CASEPGQMSGYTF. CDR3 DNA sequence: TGTGCCAGCGAACCCGGACAGATGAGTGGCTACACCTTC.

The chain couples TRBV15 to TRBJ1-1, with D perhaps matching TRBD1 (5 bases). The germline V gene has CDR1 LNHNV and CDR2 YYDKDF (reference sequence). There are 16 residues in the CDR3. Trimming removed 0 bases from V and 11 bases from J, with 22 bases in between. The CDR3 loop is CATSRDRGLGGEVAFF. The CDR3 DNA is TGTGCCACCAGCAGAGATCGCGGACTGGGGGGGGAGGTGGCTTTCTTT. The full variable domain, rest sourced from reference TRBV15 and TRBJ1-1, is DAMVIQNPRYQVTQFGKPVTLSCSQTLNHNVMYWYQQKSSQAPKLLFHYYDKDFNNEADTPDNFQSRRPNTSFCFLDIRSPGLGDTAMYLCATSRDRGLGGEVAFFGQGTRLTVV.

The genes are TRBV18 and TRBJ2-3; perhaps TRBD1 as D (7 bases). Per the germline V gene, CDR1 is KGHSH and CDR2 is LQKENI. This CDR3 is 15 amino acids long. The germline V and J ends were trimmed by 1 base and 12 bases, with 20 bases remaining between them. The CDR3 DNA is TGTGCCAGCTCACCACTAGCGGAGGAGGGGGCTAAACAGTATTTT. Encoded protein: CASSPLAEEGAKQYF.

The chain has TRBV14 and TRBJ1-5; the D is unclear. Germline V gene sequence: CDR1 SGHDN, CDR2 FVKESK. The CDR3 has 14 residues. Trimming removed 3 bases from V and 0 bases from J, with 6 bases in between. CDR3: CASSQGSSNQPQHF. The CDR3 DNA reads TGTGCCAGCAGCCAGGGTTCTAGCAATCAGCCCCAGCATTTT.

The chain has TRBV30 and TRBJ1-2; 8 bases are shared with TRBD1. The V segment lost 5 bases and the J segment 6 bases; nucleotides outside the gene matches: 5. Germline CDR1 GTSNPN, CDR2 SVGIG (reference sequence). CDR3 length: 12 amino acids. Here the CDR3 DNA reads TGTGCCTGGCGCGGACAGGGAGATGGCTACACCTTC. As protein: CAWRGQGDGYTF.

The rearrangement uses TRBV19 and TRBJ2-7, with D unclear. CDR1 LNHDA and CDR2 SQIVND come from the germline V gene (reference sequence). The CDR3 has 13 amino acids. V was pared by 6 bases and J by 1 base, with 10 bases between. The chain's CDR3 is CASSRAVSYEQYF. DNA of the CDR3: TGTGCCAGTAGCCGAGCAGTGTCCTACGAGCAGTACTTC. Filled out from reference TRBV19 and TRBJ2-7, the complete variable domain reads DGGITQSPKYLFRKEGQNVTLSCEQNLNHDAMYWYRQDPGQGLRLIYYSQIVNDFQKGDIAEGYSVSREKKESFPLTVTSAQKNPTAFYLCASSRAVSYEQYFGPGTRLTVT.

The chain has TRBV9 and TRBJ2-3, with 9 bases fitting TRBD1. The germline V gene encodes CDR1 SGDLS and CDR2 YYNGEE. The junction had 7 bases not matched to a gene; V was cut back by 4 bases and J by 1 base. The CDR3 loop spans 16 amino acids. The CDR3 is CASSLLRDRGTDTQYF. The DNA for the CDR3 is TGTGCCAGCAGCCTCCTCCGGGACAGGGGCACAGATACGCAGTATTTT.

The J gene is TRBJ1-2, the V gene TRBV9, with D uncertain. V dropped 4 bases and J dropped 0 bases, with 10 bases sitting between them. Germline V lookup: CDR1 SGDLS, CDR2 YYNGEE. The CDR3 contains 14 residues. CDR3 sequence (DNA): TGTGCCAGCAGCCCCGTGGAAGCTAACTATGGCTACACCTTC. Amino acid sequence: CASSPVEANYGYTF. Supplemented by reference TRBV9 and TRBJ1-2, the full variable domain reads DSGVTQTPKHLITATGQRVTLRCSPRSGDLSVYWYQQSLDQGLQFLIQYYNGEERAKGNILERFSAQQFPDLHSELNLSSLELGDSALYFCASSPVEANYGYTFGSGTRLTVV.

Notes on this clone: The same CDR3 also results from other DNA sequences found in this sample. In DNA, the CDR3 is TGCAGTGCTATTCTCGAGACCCAGTACTTC. This gives the protein CSAILETQYF. The chain is built from TRBV20-1 and TRBJ2-5; D is ambiguous. CDR1 and CDR2 from the germline V gene are DFQATT and SNEGSKA (reference sequence). V was pared by 4 bases and J by 5 bases, with 5 bases between. This CDR3 region has 10 residues.